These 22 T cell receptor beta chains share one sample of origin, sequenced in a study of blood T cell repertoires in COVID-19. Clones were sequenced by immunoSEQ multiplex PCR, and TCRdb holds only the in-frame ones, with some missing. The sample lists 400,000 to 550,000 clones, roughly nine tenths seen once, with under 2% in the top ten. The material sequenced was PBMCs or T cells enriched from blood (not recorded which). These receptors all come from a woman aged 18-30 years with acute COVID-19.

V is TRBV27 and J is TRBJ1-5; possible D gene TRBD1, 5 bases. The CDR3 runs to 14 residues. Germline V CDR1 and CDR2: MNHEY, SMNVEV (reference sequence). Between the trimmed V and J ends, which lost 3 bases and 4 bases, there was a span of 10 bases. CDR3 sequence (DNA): TGTGCCAGCAGTTTTATGGGGGGGAATCAGCCCCAGCATTTT. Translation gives CASSFMGGNQPQHF.

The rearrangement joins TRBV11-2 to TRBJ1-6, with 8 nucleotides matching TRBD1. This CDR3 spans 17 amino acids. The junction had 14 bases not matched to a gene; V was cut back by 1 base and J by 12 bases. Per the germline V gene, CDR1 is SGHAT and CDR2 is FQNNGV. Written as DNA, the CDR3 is TGTGCCAGCAGCTTAGTAGGCGGACAGGGACTTTTTTTACCCCTCCACTTT. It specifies CASSLVGGQGLFLPLHF.

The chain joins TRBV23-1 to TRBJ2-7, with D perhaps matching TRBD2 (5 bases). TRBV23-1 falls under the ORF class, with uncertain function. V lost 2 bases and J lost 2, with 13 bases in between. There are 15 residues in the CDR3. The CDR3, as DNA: TGCGCCAGCAGTCAAGACCCAGGAGGAACCTACGAGCAGTACTTC. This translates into CASSQDPGGTYEQYF.

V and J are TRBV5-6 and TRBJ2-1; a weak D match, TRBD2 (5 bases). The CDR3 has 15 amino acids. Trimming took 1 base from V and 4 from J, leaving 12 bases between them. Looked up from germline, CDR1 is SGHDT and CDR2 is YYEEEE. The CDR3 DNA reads TGTGCCAGCAGCTTGTGGGAGCGGCTATACAATGAGCAGTTCTTC. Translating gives CASSLWERLYNEQFF.

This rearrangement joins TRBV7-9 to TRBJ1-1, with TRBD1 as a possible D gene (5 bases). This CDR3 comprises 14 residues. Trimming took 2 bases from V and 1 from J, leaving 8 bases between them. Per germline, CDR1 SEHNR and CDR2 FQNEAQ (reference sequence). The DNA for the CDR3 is TGTGCCAGCAGCTTATACCAGGGGAACACTGAAGCTTTCTTT. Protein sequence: CASSLYQGNTEAFF.

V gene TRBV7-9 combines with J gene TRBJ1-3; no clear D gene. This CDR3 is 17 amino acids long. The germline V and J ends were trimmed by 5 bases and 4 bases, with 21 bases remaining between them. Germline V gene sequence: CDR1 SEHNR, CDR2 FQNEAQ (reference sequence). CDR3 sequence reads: CASSLRLDRRGGNTIYF. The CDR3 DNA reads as TGTGCCAGCAGCCTCCGGTTGGATCGGAGAGGAGGAAACACCATATATTTT. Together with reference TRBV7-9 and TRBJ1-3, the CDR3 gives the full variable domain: DTGVSQNPRHKITKRGQNVTFRCDPISEHNRLYWYRQTLGQGPEFLTYFQNEAQLEKSRLLSDRFSAERPKGSFSTLEIQRTEQGDSAMYLCASSLRLDRRGGNTIYFGEGSWLTVV.

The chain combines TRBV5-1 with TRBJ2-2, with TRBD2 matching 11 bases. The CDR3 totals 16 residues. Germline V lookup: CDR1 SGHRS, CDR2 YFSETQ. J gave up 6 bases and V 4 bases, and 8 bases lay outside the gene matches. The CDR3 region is CASSGTSGSIPGELFF. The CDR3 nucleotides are TGCGCCAGCAGCGGAACTAGCGGGAGTATCCCCGGGGAGCTGTTTTTT.

In nucleotides, the CDR3 is TGTGCCAGTAGTATAAGGGTGGGACAGGGGGAGAGAGATACGCAGTATTTT. Translated, it gives CASSIRVGQGERDTQYF. The rearrangement joins TRBV19 to TRBJ2-3; 11 bases are a match to TRBD1. There are 17 residues in the CDR3. Losses at the gene ends were 2 bases for V and 5 bases for J; bases not matched to a gene: 9. Per the germline V gene, CDR1 is LNHDA and CDR2 is SQIVND (reference sequence).

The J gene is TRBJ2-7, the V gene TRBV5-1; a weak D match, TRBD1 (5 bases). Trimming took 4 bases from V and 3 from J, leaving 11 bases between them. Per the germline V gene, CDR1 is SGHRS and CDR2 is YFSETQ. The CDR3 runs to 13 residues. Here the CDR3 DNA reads TGCGCCAGCAGCGGCCAGGGTAACTACGAGCAGTACTTC. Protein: CASSGQGNYEQYF.

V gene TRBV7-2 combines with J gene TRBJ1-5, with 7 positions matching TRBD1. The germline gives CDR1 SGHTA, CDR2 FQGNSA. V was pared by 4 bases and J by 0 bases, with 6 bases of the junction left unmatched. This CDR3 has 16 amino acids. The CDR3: CASSSGTAYSNQPQHF. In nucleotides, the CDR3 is TGTGCCAGCAGCTCCGGGACAGCTTATAGCAATCAGCCCCAGCATTTT.

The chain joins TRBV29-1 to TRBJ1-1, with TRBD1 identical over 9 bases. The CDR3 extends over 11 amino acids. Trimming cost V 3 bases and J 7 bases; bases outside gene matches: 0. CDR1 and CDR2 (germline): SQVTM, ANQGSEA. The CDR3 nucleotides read TGCAGCGTTGAGGACAGGGGTGAAGCTTTCTTT. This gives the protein CSVEDRGEAFF.

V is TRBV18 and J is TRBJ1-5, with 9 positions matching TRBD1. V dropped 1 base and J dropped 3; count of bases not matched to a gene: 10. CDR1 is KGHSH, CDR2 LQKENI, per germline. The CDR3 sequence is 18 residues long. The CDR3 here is CASSPQRTGVGFNQPQHF. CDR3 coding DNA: TGTGCCAGCTCACCACAAAGGACAGGGGTCGGCTTCAATCAGCCCCAGCATTTT.

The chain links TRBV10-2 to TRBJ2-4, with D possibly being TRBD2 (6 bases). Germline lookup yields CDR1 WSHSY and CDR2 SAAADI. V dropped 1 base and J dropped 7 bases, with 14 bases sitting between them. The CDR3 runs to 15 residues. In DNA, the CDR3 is TGCGCCAGCAGTGAGTTGGTGGGGGGAGCGAACATTCAGTACTTC. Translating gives CASSELVGGANIQYF.

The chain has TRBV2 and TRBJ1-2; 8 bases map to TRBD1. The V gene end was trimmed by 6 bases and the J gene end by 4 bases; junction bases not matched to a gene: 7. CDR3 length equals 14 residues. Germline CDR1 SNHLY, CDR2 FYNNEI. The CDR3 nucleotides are TGTGCCAGCAGGGAGATGGACAGGGCCTATGGCTACACCTTC. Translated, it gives CASREMDRAYGYTF.

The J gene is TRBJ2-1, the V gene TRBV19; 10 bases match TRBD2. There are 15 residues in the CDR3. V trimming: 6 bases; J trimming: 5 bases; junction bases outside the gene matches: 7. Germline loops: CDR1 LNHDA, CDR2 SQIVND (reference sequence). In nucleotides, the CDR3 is TGTGCCAGTAGGATTAGCGGGGGGCCCCACAATGAGCAGTTCTTC. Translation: CASRISGGPHNEQFF.

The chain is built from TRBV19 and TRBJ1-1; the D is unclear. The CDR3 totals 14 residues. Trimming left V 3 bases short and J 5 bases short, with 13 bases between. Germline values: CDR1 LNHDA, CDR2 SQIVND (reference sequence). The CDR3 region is CASSMRQMDTEAFF. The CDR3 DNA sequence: TGTGCCAGTAGTATGCGGCAGATGGATACTGAAGCTTTCTTT. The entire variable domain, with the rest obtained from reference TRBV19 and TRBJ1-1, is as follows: DGGITQSPKYLFRKEGQNVTLSCEQNLNHDAMYWYRQDPGQGLRLIYYSQIVNDFQKGDIAEGYSVSREKKESFPLTVTSAQKNPTAFYLCASSMRQMDTEAFFGQGTRLTVV.

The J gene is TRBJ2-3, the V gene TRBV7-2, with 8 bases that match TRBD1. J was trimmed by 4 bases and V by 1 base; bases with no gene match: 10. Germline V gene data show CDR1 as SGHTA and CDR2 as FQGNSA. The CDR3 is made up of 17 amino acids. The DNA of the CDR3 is TGTGCCAGCAGCTTAGTTTCGGGACAGGTAGGGTCAGATACGCAGTATTTT. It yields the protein CASSLVSGQVGSDTQYF.

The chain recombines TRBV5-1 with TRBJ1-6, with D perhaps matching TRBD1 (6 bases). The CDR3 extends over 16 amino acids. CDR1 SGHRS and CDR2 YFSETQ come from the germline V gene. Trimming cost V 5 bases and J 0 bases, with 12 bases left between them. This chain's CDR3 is CASSRQDSSYNSPLHF. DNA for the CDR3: TGCGCCAGCAGTCGACAGGACAGCTCCTATAATTCACCCCTCCACTTT.

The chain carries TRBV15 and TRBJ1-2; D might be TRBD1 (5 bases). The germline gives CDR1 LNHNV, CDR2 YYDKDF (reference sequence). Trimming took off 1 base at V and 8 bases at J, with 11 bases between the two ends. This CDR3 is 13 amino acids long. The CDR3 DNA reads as TGTGCCACCAGCAGAGGGGGGGGTTACGGCTACACCTTC. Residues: CATSRGGGYGYTF. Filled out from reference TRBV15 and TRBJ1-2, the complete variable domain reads DAMVIQNPRYQVTQFGKPVTLSCSQTLNHNVMYWYQQKSSQAPKLLFHYYDKDFNNEADTPDNFQSRRPNTSFCFLDIRSPGLGDTAMYLCATSRGGGYGYTFGSGTRLTVV.

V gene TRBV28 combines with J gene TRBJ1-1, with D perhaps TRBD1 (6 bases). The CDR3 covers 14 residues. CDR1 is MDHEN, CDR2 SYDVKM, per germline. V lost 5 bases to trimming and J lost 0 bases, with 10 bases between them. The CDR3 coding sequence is TGTGCCAGCAGTCCGGGGGGCGTGAACACTGAAGCTTTCTTT. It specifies CASSPGGVNTEAFF.

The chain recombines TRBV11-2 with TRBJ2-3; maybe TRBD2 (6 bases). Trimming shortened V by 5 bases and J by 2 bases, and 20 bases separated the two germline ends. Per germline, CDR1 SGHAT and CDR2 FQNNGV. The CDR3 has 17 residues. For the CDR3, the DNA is TGTGCCAGCAGCCTAACGACCCGGGGGACTGTCACAGATACGCAGTATTTT. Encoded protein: CASSLTTRGTVTDTQYF.

CDR3 in amino acids: CASSVAGTASNQPQHF. The CDR3 bases are TGCGCCAGCAGTGTCGCCGGGACAGCTAGCAATCAGCCCCAGCATTTT. The chain couples TRBV10-2 to TRBJ1-5; TRBD1 agrees at 7 bases. This CDR3 comprises 16 residues. Germline V gene lookup returns CDR1 WSHSY and CDR2 SAAADI. Germline trimming cut 4 bases from V and 0 bases from J; bases unmatched to any gene: 6.